Listed below are T cell receptor beta chains from one sample, sequenced in a study of vaccination and CD4 T cells after COVID-19. TCRdb fed the PCR reads into MiXCR, producing one record per CDR3 protein. This sample carries tens of thousands of distinct CDR3 sequences, roughly 53% of them seen once, and the ten largest clones take around 1.1%. The source material was CD4+ T cells from blood, sampled before SARS-CoV-2 vaccination. These receptors originate from a human donor who had recovered from COVID-19. CDR3s include the opening cysteine and the closing phenylalanine or tryptophan. D genes are given only for firm matches. Only some rows state a clone size, as once, few, many or a class for expanded clones.

NA NA TRBJ2-7 TRBV7-2 CASSRALGDSLYEQYF TGTGCCAGCAGCCGGGCGTTGGGCGATTCTCTCTACGAGCAGTACTTC
few TRBD2 TRBJ2-3 TRBV20-1 CSANPGLAGTDTQYF TGCAGTGCTAATCCGGGACTAGCGGGCACAGATACGCAGTATTTT
NA NA TRBJ1-2 TRBV6-2/TRBV6-3 CASSPTENYGYTF TGTGCCAGCAGTCCGACAGAGAACTATGGCTACACCTTC
NA TRBD2 TRBJ2-3 TRBV11-2 CASSLGTSGGGRTDTQYF TGTGCCAGCAGCTTAGGGACTAGCGGAGGGGGTCGCACAGATACGCAGTATTTT
few TRBD1 TRBJ1-5 TRBV5-1 CASSLDGQGNQPQHF TGCGCCAGCAGCTTGGATGGACAGGGTAATCAGCCCCAGCATTTT
NA NA TRBJ2-2 TRBV6-2/TRBV6-3 CASSYQGSRNAGELFF TGTGCCAGCAGTTACCAGGGGAGTCGTAACGCCGGGGAGCTGTTTTTT
NA NA TRBJ1-5 TRBV28 CASVWGNQPQHF TGTGCCAGCGTTTGGGGCAATCAGCCCCAGCATTTT
NA NA TRBJ2-2 TRBV11-2 CASSLQQNTGELFF TGTGCCAGCAGCTTACAGCAGAACACCGGGGAGCTGTTTTTT
NA NA TRBJ1-5 TRBV23-1 CASSQSFSGTGSQPQHF TGCGCCAGCAGTCAATCTTTTTCTGGTACAGGGAGTCAGCCCCAGCATTTT
NA TRBD1 TRBJ1-4 TRBV5-4 CASSDPRDRGRGLFF TGTGCCAGCAGCGACCCCCGGGACAGGGGGCGCGGACTGTTTTTT
NA TRBD2 TRBJ2-5 TRBV7-2 CASSSREGWETQYF TGTGCCAGCAGCTCGCGGGAGGGCTGGGAGACCCAGTACTTC
NA NA TRBJ1-5 TRBV19 CASRPQRAVGNQPQHF TGTGCCAGTAGACCCCAAAGGGCGGTCGGCAATCAGCCCCAGCATTTT
NA NA TRBJ1-1 TRBV2 CASIVYSLNTEAFF TGTGCCAGCATTGTATACAGTCTGAACACTGAAGCTTTCTTT
NA NA TRBJ2-6 TRBV20-1 CSARSFSGANVLTF TGCAGTGCTAGATCCTTCTCTGGGGCCAACGTCCTGACTTTC
NA NA TRBJ2-7 TRBV20-1 CSARGHPLQYF TGCAGTGCTAGGGGGCACCCACTGCAGTACTTC
NA TRBD1 TRBJ2-3 TRBV7-9 CASSPGTATDTQYF TGTGCCAGCAGCCCCGGGACAGCCACAGATACGCAGTATTTT
NA NA TRBJ2-3 TRBV27 CASSFSSTDTQYF TGTGCCAGCAGTTTTTCTAGCACAGATACGCAGTATTTT
NA NA TRBJ2-7 TRBV11-1 CASSLSRDYEQYF TGTGCCAGCAGCTTAAGTAGAGACTACGAGCAGTACTTC
few NA TRBJ2-5 TRBV7-3 CASSLNGDGTQYF TGTGCCAGCAGCTTAAACGGAGATGGGACCCAGTACTTC
few NA TRBJ2-2 TRBV5-8 CACKETPNTGELFF TGTGCCTGTAAGGAGACACCGAACACCGGGGAGCTGTTTTTT
NA TRBD2 TRBJ2-3 TRBV6-1 CASSRLLSGDTDTQYF TGTGCCAGCAGCCGCCTCTTGAGCGGGGACACAGATACGCAGTATTTT
few NA TRBJ1-4 TRBV20-1 CSANPQGEGNEKLFF TGCAGTGCTAACCCACAGGGTGAGGGTAATGAAAAACTGTTTTTT
few NA TRBJ2-5 TRBV20-1 CSGQIEETQYF TGCAGCGGACAGATTGAAGAGACCCAGTACTTC
NA NA TRBJ2-3 TRBV5-6 CASSFFQGMNTQYF TGTGCCAGCAGCTTTTTTCAGGGGATGAATACGCAGTATTTT
NA NA TRBJ1-6 TRBV5-1 CASRPGLSSYNSPLHF TGCGCCAGCAGGCCAGGGCTTAGCTCCTATAATTCACCCCTCCACTTT
NA NA TRBJ2-1 TRBV24-1 CATSDGFVEQFF TGTGCCACCAGTGACGGGTTTGTTGAGCAGTTCTTC
few TRBD2 TRBJ2-1 TRBV7-3 CASSVGTSGANEQFF TGTGCCAGCAGCGTCGGGACTAGCGGAGCCAATGAGCAGTTCTTC
NA TRBD1 TRBJ2-5 TRBV6-2/TRBV6-3 CASTHRDSHQETQYF TGTGCCAGCACCCACCGGGACAGCCATCAAGAGACCCAGTACTTC
NA TRBD1 TRBJ1-6 TRBV25-1 CASSEDRGYSPLHF TGTGCCAGCAGTGAGGACAGGGGTTATTCACCCCTCCACTTT
NA NA TRBJ2-7 TRBV4-1 CASSQFGAGRSSYEQYF TGCGCCAGCAGCCAGTTCGGCGCGGGCAGGAGCTCCTACGAGCAGTACTTC
NA NA TRBJ2-7 TRBV7-8 CASSLAESSYEQYF TGTGCCAGCAGCTTAGCGGAGAGCTCCTACGAGCAGTACTTC
NA TRBD2 TRBJ2-6 TRBV4-3 CASSQGLASGANVLTF TGCGCCAGCAGCCAGGGACTAGCCTCCGGGGCCAACGTCCTGACTTTC
few NA TRBJ2-2 TRBV6-1 CASSEGPNTGELFF TGTGCCAGCAGTGAAGGACCGAACACCGGGGAGCTGTTTTTT
few NA TRBJ1-5 TRBV19 CASRHRVNSNQPQHF TGTGCCAGTAGGCACAGAGTTAATAGCAATCAGCCCCAGCATTTT
NA NA TRBJ2-2 TRBV10-3 CAANSGNTGELFF TGTGCCGCAAATAGCGGAAACACCGGGGAGCTGTTTTTT
NA TRBD2 TRBJ2-3 TRBV6-4 CASSGDSGSGYTQYF TGTGCCAGCAGTGGGGATAGCGGGAGTGGATATACGCAGTATTTT
few TRBD2 TRBJ2-1 TRBV20-1 CSASGTSGNEQFF TGCAGTGCCAGCGGGACTAGCGGGAATGAGCAGTTCTTC
NA NA TRBJ2-4 TRBV19 CASSYSPKNIQYF TGTGCCAGTAGCTACAGCCCCAAAAACATTCAGTACTTC
NA NA TRBJ1-2 TRBV7-9 CASSLDISNYGYTF TGTGCCAGCAGCTTAGATATATCGAACTATGGCTACACCTTC
NA NA TRBJ1-1 TRBV27 CASSLYTGSNTEAFF TGTGCCAGCAGTTTATATACAGGGTCCAACACTGAAGCTTTCTTT
NA TRBD1 TRBJ1-6 TRBV12-3/TRBV12-4 CASRPDRGRNSPLHF TGTGCCAGCAGACCTGACAGGGGGCGGAATTCACCCCTCCACTTT
few TRBD2 TRBJ2-2 TRBV15 CATSSLAGARTGELFF TGTGCCACCAGCAGTCTAGCGGGAGCTCGGACCGGGGAGCTGTTTTTT
NA TRBD1 TRBJ1-6 TRBV6-2/TRBV6-3 CASGRDSNSPLHF TGTGCCAGCGGACGGGACAGCAATTCACCCCTCCACTTT
NA NA TRBJ1-2 TRBV27 CASSINSAFNYGYTF TGTGCCAGCAGTATCAACTCAGCCTTTAATTATGGCTACACCTTC
few NA TRBJ2-5 TRBV6-4 CASARGMGETQYF TGTGCCTCCGCCCGGGGGATGGGAGAGACCCAGTACTTC
NA TRBD1 TRBJ1-1 TRBV19 CASRGTGNTEAFF TGTGCCAGTAGAGGGACAGGGAACACTGAAGCTTTCTTT
NA TRBD2 TRBJ2-7 TRBV12-5 CASGIRTSGPDESSYEQYF TGTGCTAGTGGTATACGGACTAGCGGGCCTGATGAGAGCTCCTACGAGCAGTACTTC
NA NA TRBJ1-1 TRBV11-1 CASSPGMNTEAFF TGTGCCAGCTCCCCGGGCATGAACACTGAAGCTTTCTTT
few TRBD1 TRBJ1-5 TRBV7-3 CARHRGEGSNQPQHF TGTGCCAGGCACAGGGGAGAGGGGAGCAATCAGCCCCAGCATTTT
few NA TRBJ2-3 TRBV7-8 CASSLGPGGWQYF TGTGCCAGCAGCTTAGGCCCGGGGGGCTGGCAGTATTTT
NA NA TRBJ2-1 TRBV7-7 CASSLGGNLDEQFF TGTGCTAGCAGCTTAGGCGGGAATCTAGATGAGCAGTTCTTC
NA NA TRBJ1-1 TRBV6-5 CASSYESGAMNTEAFF TGTGCCAGCAGTTACGAGTCAGGGGCCATGAACACTGAAGCTTTCTTT
NA TRBD1 TRBJ2-5 TRBV7-6 CASSLGRGLETQYF TGTGCCAGCAGCTTAGGCAGGGGGCTGGAGACCCAGTACTTC
NA TRBD1 TRBJ2-7 TRBV19 CASSDNRQGTLSYEQYF TGTGCCAGTAGTGATAACCGACAGGGGACCCTCTCCTACGAGCAGTACTTC
NA TRBD1 TRBJ2-2 TRBV24-1 CATQRQGGTGELFF TGTGCCACCCAAAGACAGGGGGGAACCGGGGAGCTGTTTTTT
NA TRBD2 TRBJ2-3 TRBV20-1 CSARTLRTSGRSDTQYF TGCAGTGCTAGAACTTTACGGACTAGCGGGAGATCCGATACGCAGTATTTT
NA NA TRBJ2-3 TRBV20-1 CSPPGLFTDTQYF TGCAGTCCCCCGGGCCTATTTACAGATACGCAGTATTTT
few NA TRBJ1-2 TRBV4-3 CASSQAGTYGYTF TGCGCCAGCAGCCAGGCAGGGACCTATGGCTACACCTTC
NA NA TRBJ2-1 TRBV7-2 CASSLDWDRGNEQFF TGTGCCAGCAGCTTAGATTGGGATAGGGGGAATGAGCAGTTCTTC